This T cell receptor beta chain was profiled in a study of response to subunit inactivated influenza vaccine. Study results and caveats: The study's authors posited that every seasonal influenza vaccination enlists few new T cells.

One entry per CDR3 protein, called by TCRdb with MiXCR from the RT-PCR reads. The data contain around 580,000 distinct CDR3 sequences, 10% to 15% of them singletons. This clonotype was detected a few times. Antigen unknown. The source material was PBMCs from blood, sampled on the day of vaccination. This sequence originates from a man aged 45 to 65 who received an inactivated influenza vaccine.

The CDR3 spells CSARDLWSGDEDTQYF. CDR3 DNA sequence: TGCAGTGCTAGAGATTTATGGTCGGGGGATGAGGATACGCAGTATTTT. The V and J genes are TRBV20-1 and TRBJ2-3; weak D call: TRBD2 (6 bases). Trimming took 0 bases from V and 6 from J, leaving 19 bases between them. This CDR3 spans 16 amino acids. The germline V gene has CDR1 DFQATT and CDR2 SNEGSKA (reference sequence).